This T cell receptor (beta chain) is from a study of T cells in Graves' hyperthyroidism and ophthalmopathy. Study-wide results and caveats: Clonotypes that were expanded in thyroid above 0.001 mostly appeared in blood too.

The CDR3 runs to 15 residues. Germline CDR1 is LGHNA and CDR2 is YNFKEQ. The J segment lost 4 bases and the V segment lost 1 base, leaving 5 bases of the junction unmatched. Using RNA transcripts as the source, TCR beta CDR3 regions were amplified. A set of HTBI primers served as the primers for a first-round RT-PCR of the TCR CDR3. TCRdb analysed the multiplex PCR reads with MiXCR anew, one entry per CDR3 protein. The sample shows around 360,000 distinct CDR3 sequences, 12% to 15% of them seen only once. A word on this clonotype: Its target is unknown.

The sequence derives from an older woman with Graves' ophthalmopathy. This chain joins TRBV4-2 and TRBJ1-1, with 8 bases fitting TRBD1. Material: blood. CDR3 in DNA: TGTGCCAGCAGCCAAGCTCGACAGGGGAGCACTGAAGCTTTCTTT. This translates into CASSQARQGSTEAFF.